These 18 T cell receptor beta chains were sequenced from one sample in a study of graft-versus-host responses after intestinal transplantation. Here immunoSEQ multiplex PCR was the method, and the copy in TCRdb shows in-frame clones only, minus some. Of 13,000 or so clones in the sample, roughly 35% were seen once. The material sequenced was alloreactive CD4+ T cells from a mixed lymphocyte reaction culture, taken before intestinal transplant. Subset defined: CFSE-low proliferating T cells sorted from roughly 6-day pre-transplant mixed lymphocyte reaction (GvH or HvG direction). The receptors stem from a human patient who received an intestinal transplant.

In its sample, this clone was seen a few times. The chain combines TRBV2 with TRBJ1-2; 10 bases agree with TRBD1. Germline V gene sequence: CDR1 SNHLY, CDR2 FYNNEI. J lost 3 bases, V lost 6 bases, and 7 bases had no gene match. The CDR3 sequence is 15 residues long. DNA for the CDR3: TGTGCCAGCAGCGTCGGACAGGGGGTTCACTATGGCTACACCTTC. Its protein product is CASSVGQGVHYGYTF.

The V call is TRBV5-1, the J call TRBJ2-3; TRBD2 matches 16 bases. The CDR3 consists of 16 residues. CDR1 is SGHRS, CDR2 YFSETQ, per germline. Unmatched junction bases numbered 6, after V lost 3 bases and J lost 8 bases. The CDR3 bases are TGCGCCAGCAGCTCGGGGACTAGCGGGGGGGCAGGTACGCAGTATTTT. This codes for CASSSGTSGGAGTQYF.

The gene calls are TRBV29-1 and TRBJ2-5, with 7 bases that match TRBD2. There are 14 residues in the CDR3. The V gene's germline CDR1 is SQVTM and CDR2 ANQGSEA. Trimming at V came to 0 bases and at J to 7 bases, leaving 8 bases not matched to a gene. The CDR3 loop is CSVEEGSWGGTQYF. The CDR3 DNA is TGCAGCGTTGAAGAAGGGTCGTGGGGGGGGACCCAGTACTTC. Complete variable domain (other parts from reference TRBV29-1 and TRBJ2-5): SAVISQKPSRDICQRGTSLTIQCQVDSQVTMMFWYRQQPGQSLTLIATANQGSEATYESGFVIDKFPISRPNLTFSTLTVSNMSPEDSSIYLCSVEEGSWGGTQYFGPGTRLLVL.

This clone has only a few counts. This chain links TRBV30 with TRBJ2-7; TRBD2 matches 7 bases. J was trimmed by 0 bases and V by 8 bases; bases with no gene match: 4. The V gene's germline CDR1 is GTSNPN and CDR2 SVGIG (reference sequence). This CDR3 is built from 12 residues. The CDR3 sequence: CAAGVNSYEQYF. The DNA of the CDR3 is TGTGCCGCGGGGGTCAACTCCTACGAGCAGTACTTC.

The CDR3 here is CASSTGQSEQYF. DNA for the CDR3: TGTGCCAGCAGTACAGGACAATCCGAGCAGTACTTC. The chain combines TRBV27 with TRBJ2-7, with a weak D call TRBD1 (5 bases). Trimming pared 5 bases from V and 6 bases from J, leaving 11 bases between. Germline lookup yields CDR1 MNHEY and CDR2 SMNVEV (reference sequence). The CDR3 runs to 12 residues.

The gene calls are TRBV27 and TRBJ2-1, with 8 positions matching TRBD1. Germline CDR1 reads MNHEY; CDR2 reads SMNVEV (reference sequence). V dropped 5 bases and J dropped 2; count of bases not matched to a gene: 8. CDR3 size: 16 residues. In DNA, the CDR3 is TGTGCCAGCAGTAGAAACAGGGGGGACCCCTACAATGAGCAGTTCTTC. This encodes CASSRNRGDPYNEQFF.

The chain has TRBV6-5 and TRBJ2-7, with a tentative D call TRBD1 (6 bases). This CDR3 is 14 amino acids long. Between the trimmed V and J ends, which lost 5 bases and 6 bases, there was a span of 17 bases. The germline V gene encodes CDR1 MNHEY and CDR2 SVGAGI. CDR3 bases: TGTGCCAGCAGTCCTACCCTAACCAGGGGCGAGCAGTACTTC. Its protein product is CASSPTLTRGEQYF.

This chain connects TRBV4-1 to TRBJ2-5, with 13 nucleotides matching TRBD2. The CDR3 is 17 residues long. V trimming: 1 base; J trimming: 5 bases; junction bases outside the gene matches: 7. Germline values: CDR1 MGHRA, CDR2 YSYEKL. CDR3 bases: TGCGCCAGCAGCCAAGCCCGACTAGCGGGGGGAGGGGAGACCCAGTACTTC. Its protein is CASSQARLAGGGETQYF.

This clone has more than one count but fewer than ten. The chain joins TRBV5-5 to TRBJ2-7; possible D gene TRBD1, 6 bases. V was shortened by 4 bases and J by 0 bases, with 14 bases between the two germline ends. The germline CDR1 and CDR2 sequences are SGHKS and YYEKEE (reference sequence). The CDR3 has 15 residues. In nucleotides, the CDR3 is TGTGCCAGCAGCCTCACAGGGACGGCCTCCTACGAGCAGTACTTC. Its protein is CASSLTGTASYEQYF.

This clone turned up a few times. J is TRBJ2-2 and V is TRBV5-1, with D perhaps matching TRBD2 (7 bases). CDR3 length: 16 amino acids. V was cut by 0 bases and J by 6 bases, with 15 bases left in between. Germline values: CDR1 SGHRS, CDR2 YFSETQ. The DNA of the CDR3 is TGCGCCAGCAGCTTGGCCTTGCGAGGGGGGGCCGGGGAGCTGTTTTTT. Translated, it gives CASSLALRGGAGELFF.

The rearrangement uses TRBV14 and TRBJ1-1; TRBD1 matches 9 bases. V was pared by 3 bases and J by 0 bases, with 8 bases of the junction left unmatched. CDR1 SGHDN and CDR2 FVKESK come from the germline V gene. The CDR3 has 17 amino acids. This chain's CDR3 is CASSQDRGPALNTEAFF. Here the CDR3 DNA reads TGTGCCAGCAGCCAGGACAGGGGCCCTGCTCTGAACACTGAAGCTTTCTTT.

Only one count was recorded for this clone. The chain joins TRBV25-1 to TRBJ2-3, with 7 bases matching TRBD2. Trimming took 5 bases from V and 2 from J; bases not matched to a gene: 7. CDR3 length: 15 residues. Germline V gene data show CDR1 as MGHDK and CDR2 as SYGVNS. CDR3 coding DNA: TGTGCCAGCAGTTTTAGAGCGGGGCCCACAGATACGCAGTATTTT. It translates to CASSFRAGPTDTQYF.

The V call is TRBV6-5, the J call TRBJ1-3, with 7 bases matching TRBD1. The germline CDR1 and CDR2 sequences are MNHEY and SVGAGI. The J segment lost 4 bases and the V segment lost 5 bases, leaving 8 bases of the junction unmatched. The CDR3 is made up of 15 amino acids. The CDR3 DNA sequence: TGTGCCAGCAGTCAAGGGGGCGCGGGAGGAAACACCATATATTTT. Translating gives CASSQGGAGGNTIYF.

The chain employs TRBV6-6 and TRBJ2-3, with 9 bases that match TRBD1. The ends lost 6 bases at V and 5 bases at J; junction bases unmatched: 6. Germline assignment: CDR1 MNHNY and CDR2 SVGAGI (reference sequence). This CDR3 region has 14 residues. CDR3 nucleotide sequence: TGTGCCAGCAGCCCGGGACAGGGAGGAGATACGCAGTATTTT. Translated, it gives CASSPGQGGDTQYF.

This clone was observed a handful of times. V is TRBV11-2 and J is TRBJ1-1; 7 bases map to TRBD1. The V gene end was trimmed by 5 bases and the J gene end by 6 bases; junction bases not matched to a gene: 15. The CDR3 consists of 16 residues. CDR1 is SGHAT, CDR2 FQNNGV, per germline. Here the CDR3 reads CASSARGAGSEPEAFF. The CDR3 region has the DNA TGTGCCAGCAGCGCCAGGGGGGCCGGGTCGGAACCTGAAGCTTTCTTT.

The DNA of the CDR3 is TGTGCCAGTATAGGAACAGGGAGCAGCAATCAGCCCCAGCATTTT. It codes for CASIGTGSSNQPQHF. The chain employs TRBV19 and TRBJ1-5; a possible D gene is TRBD1 (6 bases). This CDR3 has 15 residues. Trimming removed 7 bases at V and 1 base at J, with 14 bases between. The V gene's germline CDR1 is LNHDA and CDR2 SQIVND (reference sequence).

The chain is built from TRBV7-2 and TRBJ2-7; D might be TRBD2 (6 bases). CDR1 SGHTA and CDR2 FQGNSA come from the germline V gene. The CDR3 sequence is 13 residues long. V was pared by 3 bases and J by 3 bases, with 9 bases between. CDR3 in amino acids: CASSFGGIYEQYF. DNA of the CDR3: TGTGCCAGCAGCTTTGGGGGGATCTACGAGCAGTACTTC.

This clone turned up a few times. The V and J genes are TRBV18 and TRBJ1-1; no clear D. Looked up from germline, CDR1 is KGHSH and CDR2 is LQKENI. The CDR3 covers 15 residues. V gave up 2 bases and J gave up 7 bases, with 17 bases separating them. In DNA form, the CDR3 reads TGTGCCAGCTCACCAGTCGACGGAAGCGCCCTTGAAGCTTTCTTT. Translated, it gives CASSPVDGSALEAFF.